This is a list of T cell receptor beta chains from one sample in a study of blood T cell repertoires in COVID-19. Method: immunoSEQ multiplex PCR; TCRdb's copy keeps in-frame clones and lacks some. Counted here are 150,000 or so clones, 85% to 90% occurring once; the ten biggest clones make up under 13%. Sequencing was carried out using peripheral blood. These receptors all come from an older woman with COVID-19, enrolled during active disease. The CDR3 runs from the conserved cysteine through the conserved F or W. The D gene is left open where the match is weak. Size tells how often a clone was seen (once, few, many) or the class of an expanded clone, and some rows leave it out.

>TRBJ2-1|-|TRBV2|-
CASSDSPLEQFF
TGTGCCAGCAGTGATTCCCCCCTTGAGCAGTTCTTC
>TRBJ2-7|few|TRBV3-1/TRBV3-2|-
CASSLAGSSYEQYF
TGTGCCAGCAGCCTTGCGGGGAGCTCCTACGAGCAGTACTTC
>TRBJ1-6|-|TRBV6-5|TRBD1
CASGTGLNSPLHF
TGTGCCAGCGGGACAGGGCTTAATTCACCCCTCCACTTT
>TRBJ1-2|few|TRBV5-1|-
CASSLQQGDGYTF
TGCGCCAGCAGCTTGCAACAGGGAGATGGCTACACCTTC
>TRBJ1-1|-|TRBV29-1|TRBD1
CSSRTGGNTEAFF
TGCAGCTCTCGGACAGGCGGGAACACTGAAGCTTTCTTT
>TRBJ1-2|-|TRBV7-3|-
CASSVDSKGGYTF
TGTGCCAGCAGCGTGGACAGCAAGGGAGGCTACACCTTC
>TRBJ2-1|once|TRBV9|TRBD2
CASSVGASGNNEQFF
TGTGCCAGCAGCGTAGGAGCTAGCGGCAACAATGAGCAGTTCTTC
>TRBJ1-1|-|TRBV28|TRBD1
CASRGTGTNTEAFF
TGTGCCAGCAGGGGGACAGGAACTAACACTGAAGCTTTCTTT
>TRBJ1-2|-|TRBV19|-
CASSVQGYGYTF
TGTGCCAGTAGCGTACAGGGATATGGCTACACCTTC
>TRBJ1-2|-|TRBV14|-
CASSQGESIGGYTF
TGTGCCAGCAGCCAGGGTGAATCTATCGGGGGCTACACCTTC
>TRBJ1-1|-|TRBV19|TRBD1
CASIGGDRGTEAFF
TGTGCCTCAATAGGGGGAGACAGGGGTACTGAAGCTTTCTTT
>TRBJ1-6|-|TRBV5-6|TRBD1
CASSPTLTGGVGDNSPLHF
TGTGCCAGCAGCCCTACCCTGACAGGGGGCGTAGGGGATAATTCACCCCTCCACTTT
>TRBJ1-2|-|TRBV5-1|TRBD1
CASSYGQGNYGYTF
TGCGCCAGCAGCTACGGACAGGGTAACTATGGCTACACCTTC
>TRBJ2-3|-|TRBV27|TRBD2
CASSPHPRAGGDTQYF
TGTGCCAGCAGTCCCCATCCTAGAGCGGGGGGGGATACGCAGTATTTT
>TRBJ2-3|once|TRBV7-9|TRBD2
CASTRAGGTDTQYF
TGTGCCAGCACCAGAGCGGGAGGCACAGATACGCAGTATTTT
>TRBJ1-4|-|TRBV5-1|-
CASSLVTGDGEKLFF
TGCGCCAGCAGCTTGGTAACAGGCGATGGTGAAAAACTGTTTTTT
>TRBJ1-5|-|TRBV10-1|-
CASSESYRDNQPQHF
TGCGCCAGCAGTGAGTCCTACAGGGACAATCAGCCCCAGCATTTT
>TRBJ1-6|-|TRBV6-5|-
CASSSTTGSNSPLHF
TGTGCCAGCAGTAGTACCACAGGGTCTAATTCACCCCTCCACTTT
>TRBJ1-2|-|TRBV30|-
CAWRKGVGGYTF
TGTGCCTGGAGGAAAGGGGTTGGCGGCTACACCTTC
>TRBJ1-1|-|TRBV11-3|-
CASSLGPGKTEAFF
TGTGCCAGCAGCTTAGGTCCAGGGAAAACTGAAGCTTTCTTT
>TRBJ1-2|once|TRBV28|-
CASRTTGSDYGYTF
TGTGCCAGCAGGACAACAGGGAGCGACTATGGCTACACCTTC
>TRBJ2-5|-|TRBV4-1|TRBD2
CASSQASSGGTRETQYF
TGCGCCAGCAGCCAAGCATCTAGCGGGGGAACCCGAGAGACCCAGTACTTC
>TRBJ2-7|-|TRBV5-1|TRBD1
CASRTQGAEQYF
TGCGCCAGCAGGACCCAGGGGGCTGAGCAGTACTTC
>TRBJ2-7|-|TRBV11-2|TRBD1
CASSFRPRDRDYEQYF
TGTGCCAGCAGCTTCCGCCCCCGGGACAGGGACTACGAGCAGTACTTC
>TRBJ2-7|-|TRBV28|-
CASSFRSSGTLKGEQYF
TGTGCCAGCAGTTTCCGATCCTCCGGGACACTAAAGGGCGAGCAGTACTTC
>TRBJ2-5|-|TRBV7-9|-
CASRDTQETQYF
TGTGCCAGCCGGGACACCCAAGAGACCCAGTACTTC
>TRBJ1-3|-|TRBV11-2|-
CASSKRRTEGAGNTIYF
TGTGCCAGCAGCAAAAGACGGACGGAAGGGGCTGGAAACACCATATATTTT
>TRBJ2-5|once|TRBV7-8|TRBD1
CASSPDRGPGQETQYF
TGTGCCAGCAGCCCAGACAGGGGGCCTGGACAAGAGACCCAGTACTTC
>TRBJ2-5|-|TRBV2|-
CASTKRDSKETQYF
TGTGCCAGCACCAAGAGGGACTCGAAAGAGACCCAGTACTTC
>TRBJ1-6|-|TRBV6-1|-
CASSELVQGWHSPLHF
TGTGCCAGCAGTGAACTTGTCCAGGGGTGGCATTCACCCCTCCACTTT
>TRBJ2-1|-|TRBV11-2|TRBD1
CASSRSGTGADEQFF
TGTGCCAGCAGTCGATCCGGGACAGGGGCGGATGAGCAGTTCTTC
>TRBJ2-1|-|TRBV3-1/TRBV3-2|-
CASSQVGGRAYNEQFF
TGTGCCAGCAGCCAAGTGGGGGGGCGCGCCTACAATGAGCAGTTCTTC
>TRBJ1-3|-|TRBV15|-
CATSSSLVGNTIYF
TGTGCCACCAGCAGTAGTTTAGTTGGAAACACCATATATTTT
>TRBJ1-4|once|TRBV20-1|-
CSVQGGGKLFF
TGCAGTGTCCAGGGTGGTGGAAAACTGTTTTTT
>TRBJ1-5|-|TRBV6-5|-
CASSYSGAASPQHF
TGTGCCAGCAGTTACTCAGGGGCCGCGAGCCCCCAGCATTTT
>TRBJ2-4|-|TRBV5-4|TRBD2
CASSPGLAGGPTKNIQYF
TGTGCCAGCAGCCCTGGACTAGCGGGGGGGCCGACCAAAAACATTCAGTACTTC
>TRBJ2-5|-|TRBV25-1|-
CASSEPGSETETQYF
TGTGCCAGCAGTGAGCCCGGGAGTGAAACCGAGACCCAGTACTTC
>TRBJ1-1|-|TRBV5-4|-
CASSLADIMNTEAFF
TGTGCCAGCAGCTTGGCGGACATAATGAACACTGAAGCTTTCTTT
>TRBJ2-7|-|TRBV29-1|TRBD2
CSVNLADSSSYEQYF
TGCAGCGTGAACCTAGCGGATTCTAGCTCCTACGAGCAGTACTTC
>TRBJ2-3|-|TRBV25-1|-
CASSDSRVTDTQYF
TGTGCCAGCAGTGATTCCAGGGTGACAGATACGCAGTATTTT
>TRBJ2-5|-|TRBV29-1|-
CSVLRSGEETQYF
TGCAGCGTGCTCAGGTCGGGGGAAGAGACCCAGTACTTC
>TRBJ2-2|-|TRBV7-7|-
CASSLSSRTGELFF
TGTGCTAGCAGCTTATCGTCGAGGACCGGGGAGCTGTTTTTT
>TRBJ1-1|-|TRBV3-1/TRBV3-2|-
CASSQDFSTQVNTEAFF
TGTGCCAGCAGCCAAGATTTCTCGACCCAGGTGAACACTGAAGCTTTCTTT